The T cell receptor (beta chain) described here comes from a study of blood T cell repertoires in COVID-19. Study-wide background: Both acute and convalescent COVID-19 samples were obtained from the United States, Italy and Spain. T cells, B-cell-depleted T cells, or PBMCs supplied cDNA or gDNA.

Under the authors' procedure: Nucleated cell counts were estimated from reference gene primer amplification. Assay: immunoSEQ multiplex PCR; the TCRdb copy retains only in-frame clones and omits some. D and trimming come from the DNA, and the V and J calls and clone size come from that table. Among roughly 68,000 clones, around 82% were seen once, and the ten largest hold 15% to 20%. The TCR was taken from a man at least 80 years old with active COVID-19. Specimen: peripheral blood.

CDR3: CASSQDPGESSSYEQYF. CDR3 coding DNA: TGTGCCAGCAGCCAAGATCCGGGGGAAAGTTCGAGCTACGAGCAGTACTTC. The gene calls are TRBV4-2 and TRBJ2-7, with D maybe TRBD2 (6 bases). Per germline, CDR1 LGHNA and CDR2 YNFKEQ. The CDR3 has 17 amino acids. Trimming shortened V by 0 bases and J by 3 bases, and 18 bases separated the two germline ends.